This TCR beta chain derives from a study of cytomegalovirus exposure and HLA in healthy donors (dated by TCRdb to about 2017). For the study in its entirety: An earlier analysis of some 500 of the donors reported approximately 290 Gb of sequence data and approximately 110 million unique TCR beta sequences from some 180 million T cells. An early release covering roughly 600 HLA-typed donors comprised about 300 gigabases of sequencing data and around 80 million unique TCR sequences. Of the roughly 390 genotyped donors, 75% to 85% were placed in the genetic ancestry cluster associated with self-reported Caucasian donors. The study was designed to test whether signatures of past pathogen exposure could be identified by cataloging public T cell receptors. Using immunosequencing, the study profiled T cell repertoires from 666 subjects and related those repertoires to cytomegalovirus serostatus. A separate validation cohort of approximately 130 different subjects was used in addition to the roughly 700-subject first cohort. The study combined high-throughput TCR immunosequencing, statistical association of individual TCRs with disease status, and machine learning to predict cytomegalovirus infection status. To study patterns of TCR occurrence, a later analysis re-analyzed previously published TCR beta repertoires from under 750 donors and added high-resolution HLA genotyping. Rather than using new phenotypic data, the later analysis identified candidate immune exposures from TCR beta sequences and from how often those sequences occurred across donors. To decide whether each TCR beta V gene segment behaved as functional or pseudogenic, an earlier analysis of some 580 of the donors relied on high-throughput TCR beta sequencing. Donor age, sex, ethnicity and CMV serostatus were compiled together with the repertoire data. Genome-wide SNP genotypes for about 55% of the 666 donors were used in a later genetic analysis, which treated that subset as a discovery cohort. All discovery cohort repertoires had been generated on a single sequencing platform. HLA typing included class I and class II loci at four-digit resolution. Typing coverage varied by locus: roughly 620-640 donors for A, B, C, DRB1 and DQB1; 500 to 550 for DQA1; over 600 for DPA1; under 490 for DPB1. Roughly five DR-DQ haplotypes were handled as single units for association and clustering because linkage in the cohort was strong. Across around 400 genotyped donors of the cohort, an average of roughly 200,000 unique TCR beta nucleotide sequences per donor were sequenced, and 15% to 20% of those sequences were non-productive. Beyond this particular receptor, the publication reports: According to a later analysis, parvovirus B19, influenza, CMV and Epstein-Barr virus appeared linked to several top co-occurrence clusters. In a later analysis, most CMV-associated TCR beta chains were found to appear HLA-restricted, with HLA associations seemingly driven largely by CMV exposure. According to a later analysis, TCR association rates differed among HLA loci, with DRB1 alleles showing the most associated TCRs and HLA-C alleles showing the fewest. Across donors, most TCR sequences were observed very rarely, whereas some public TCRs were present in many individuals. This cohort had only TCR beta chains sequenced, and the lack of alpha or paired-chain data limited which features could be detected. Over 15 rarely observed V segments, including chromosome 9 orphons, were excluded from the earlier analysis of about 600 of the donors because counts were too low. In an earlier analysis of fewer than 750 of the donors, most TCR beta V segments were observed in productive rearrangements about 87% or about 30% of the time, broadly matching IMGT annotations. A few of the identified cytomegalovirus-associated TCR beta chains were confirmed in vitro to be specific for cytomegalovirus antigens. The presence/absence analyses assumed that sequencing depth was roughly uniform across donors, and that assumption may not be true. According to a later genetic analysis, donors in an Asian-associated ancestry cluster had fewer N-insertions in productive TCRs than the approximately 690-donor mean. Immune exposure information for the cohort was limited to CMV serostatus. A further reported finding was that TCR beta sequences accurately predicted the HLA-A and HLA-B alleles for most subjects in the first cohort. The study gave a list of more than 150 TCR beta chains associated with cytomegalovirus. A group of highly shared sequence variants was considered likely to be a technical artifact of the sequencing pipeline. It was suggested by the authors that the approach could potentially be generalized to other disease states and immunological phenotypes. When HLA alleles, especially DR and DQ, strongly co-occurred, TCR associations were difficult to assign to individual alleles. Linkage disequilibrium might explain the correlated functional status among segregating V segments, but an unknown experimental factor could not be ruled out. The classifier was reported to diagnose cytomegalovirus status with high specificity and sensitivity in both the original and validation cohorts. In a later genetic analysis, a missense DCLRE1C variant was associated with V-gene and J-gene trimming of TCR beta chains, and the association was replicated in an independent cohort. At a false discovery rate of 0.05, a later analysis linked 16,000 or so TCR beta sequences to specific HLA alleles. Compared with equally common non-associated chains, HLA-associated TCR beta chains in a later analysis were more clonally expanded and had lower generation probabilities. Because HLA typing was missing for some donors at each locus, association tests included only the typed subset.

This clone showed up many times. Its specific antigen is unknown. No qualities accompany the bases; no much larger clone lies one base away. In total, over 600 healthy bone marrow donors made up the cohort. All cohort members were sampled while nominally healthy, although unrecorded immune exposures were likely present. The donor tested CMV seropositive and was one of the 289 seropositive cohort members. Each donor provided a peripheral blood sample, and peripheral blood mononuclear cells were used for TCR beta sequencing. The Qiagen DNeasy Blood Extraction Kit was used to extract genomic DNA from the blood cell samples. Library prep was done by the immunoSEQ multiplex PCR assay. The multiplex PCR relied on a mix of 60 forward primers for TCR Vbeta segments and 13 reverse primers for TCR Jbeta segments. Amplification of the CDR3 region of rearranged TCR beta genes was performed with a multiplex PCR assay on genomic DNA. On the Illumina HiSeq System, the amplified TCR beta libraries were sequenced as 87-base-pair reads. In the original analysis: Across the 666 repertoires, a later analysis counted 80 million or so unique TCR beta chains, around 11 million of which were shared by at least two donors. Raw reads were error-corrected and collapsed into unique sequences with a nearest-neighbor algorithm that merged closely related sequences to remove PCR and sequencing errors. V, D and J gene segments were assigned by aligning CDR3 sequences to IMGT reference sequences. For a sequence to be retained, a match of at least six nucleotides was required to both a V gene segment and a J gene segment. Rearrangements were called productive when the CDR3 lacked stop codons and stayed in frame with V and J; all others were non-productive. Following IMGT convention, CDR3 was defined as the stretch from the second conserved V-encoded cysteine up to the conserved J-encoded phenylalanine. The earlier analysis of 550 to 650 of the donors excluded any sequence lacking an unambiguous match to a single V gene segment. An earlier analysis of fewer than 750 of the donors called V segments functional above 56.7% productive rearrangements and segregating when the between-donor standard deviation exceeded 5%. To diagnose cytomegalovirus status from the catalog of TCR beta chain sequences, a statistical classification framework was built. A later analysis assigned V and J genes by comparing TCR nucleotide sequences with IMGT/GENE-DB human TR gene sequences. In a later analysis, CDR3 sequences and most-parsimonious VDJ recombination scenarios were assigned using the TCRdist pipeline. In a later analysis, each TCR beta chain was defined by its CDR3 amino acid sequence together with its V-gene family, and reads lacking a unique V-gene family were excluded. A later analysis removed 550 to 650 highly shared, low-generation-probability nucleotide sequences to deal with suspected cross-contamination and a sequencing artifact. A later analysis calculated a clonal expansion index for each public chain from normalized within-repertoire ranks of inferred template counts. A later analysis computed generation probabilities with a VDJ recombination model fitted to out-of-frame rearrangements, and checked the results against IGoR. Hypergeometric tests were used in a later analysis to score TCR-TCR, TCR-HLA and TCR-CMV co-occurrence, with a repertoire-size bias correction applied to the TCR pairs. False discovery rates were estimated in a later analysis by permuting HLA or CMV assignments 20 times. In a later analysis, co-occurring TCRs were grouped using DBSCAN, and TCRdist sequence similarity was added for clustering within HLA-allele-positive subsets. Co-occurrence clustering excluded repertoires with fewer than 30,000 or more than 120,000 public chains, plus five with anomalous nucleotide sharing. The table was pulled from immuneACCESS by TCRdb, which kept in-frame rearrangements only. Such tables lose some clones; where checked, under half of the loss comes from unresolved V genes, and the rest has no known cause. V and J calls plus clone size are reproduced from that table; the DNA served to infer D and trimming. The sample data list approximately 100,000 clones, and under 80% of these were observed just once. The biggest ten clones account for about 6.1% of the sample.

The origin of this receptor is a woman between 50 and 59 years old in good health and CMV-seropositive. Sequencing was performed on PBMCs.

The CDR3 amino acid sequence is: CASSPRQGNQPQHF. The DNA sequence reads TGTGCCAGCAGCCCCAGACAGGGCAATCAGCCCCAGCATTTT. The chain links TRBV4-2 with TRBJ1-5; 6 matching bases give a weak D call of TRBD1. From the germline V gene, CDR1 is LGHNA and CDR2 is YNFKEQ. The CDR3 sequence holds 14 residues, the cysteine and phenylalanine included. Of all the DNA, just the CDR3 is kept, 42 bases in frame from base 1. Trimming takes 4 bases from V and 2 bases from J, and the germline ends sit 9 bases apart.